This TCR beta chain comes out of a study of blood T cell repertoires in COVID-19. About the research overall: Samples taken during acute and convalescent COVID-19 were collected in the United States, Italy and Spain. PBMCs, B-cell-depleted T cells, or T cells provided the cDNA or gDNA that made up the material.

This clone was detected a few times. Per the original data handling: For nucleated cells, counts were estimated from reference gene primer amplification. The assay was immunoSEQ multiplex PCR, and TCRdb's table has in-frame clones only and misses some. That table supplies the V and J calls and clone size; D and trimming were determined from the DNA. The table lists about 63,000 clones, around 87% of them singletons. The germline CDR1 and CDR2 sequences are SGHDN and FVKESK. This CDR3 comprises 15 residues. Trimming cost V 4 bases and J 3 bases, with 15 bases left between them. The source of this sequence is a man over 45 with active COVID-19. The material sequenced was peripheral blood. The V gene is TRBV14, the J gene TRBJ1-2; D is possibly TRBD1 (6 bases). The CDR3 nucleotides read TGTGCCAGCAGCCCGCTAGGGGGATCGGACTATGGCTACACCTTC. Amino acids: CASSPLGGSDYGYTF.